This is a list of T cell receptor beta chains from one sample in a study of blood T cell repertoires in COVID-19. Profiling relied on immunoSEQ multiplex PCR, and the TCRdb table lists in-frame clones only, not all of them. Of 120,000 to 150,000 clones listed, over 75% are singletons. Sequencing input: peripheral blood. These receptors came from a man aged 55-75 years with active or convalescent COVID-19. The conserved cysteine and the conserved F or W are not part of the CDR3 here.

TRBV5-6 ASSLTGNNEKLF
TRBV28 ASSGDRFYGYT
TRBV7-2 ASSSGIRGPDTQY
TRBV10-2 ASSDLGTSGSTYNEQF
TRBV2 ASRGTGPYSNQPQH
TRBV19 ASNTGGSLNQPQH
TRBV7-6 ASSLAESQF
TRBV19 ASSIGWTSVYEQY
TRBV6-2/TRBV6-3 ASSLSGSSYEQY
TRBV28 ASSKRRASTSPRELF
TRBV7-2 ASSPRRGNEQF
TRBV7-9 ASRDSIYNEQF
TRBV19 ASSTRGSGTYNEQF
TRBV19 ASSLENSYEQY
TRBV6-2/TRBV6-3 ASSFWGQGNQPQH
TRBV14 ASSQVYRDKGLDEQF
TRBV28 ASSSPLTGPSIGGYT
TRBV27 ASTPGAALNTEAF
TRBV6-4 ASSARTGGGGELF
TRBV6-6 ANTPGQGAYGYT
TRBV27 ASSLLALAGHTDTQY
TRBV28 ASRKTGRPGELF
TRBV7-6 ASSPGGTGRPYEQY
TRBV10-3 AISEETSVAYEQY
TRBV5-1 ASRWGRGTLEAF
TRBV7-9 ASSSTGVNSYEQY
TRBV7-2 ASSLGQSTGTKNQPQH
TRBV2 ASSVGGATNEKLF
TRBV5-6 ASSLSLAGWDTGELF
TRBV5-1 ASSLAEISYNEQF
TRBV19 ASSKLMGLNEQF